These 20 T cell receptor beta chains were sequenced from one sample in a study of cytomegalovirus exposure and HLA in healthy donors. A multiplex PCR was run with 60 Vbeta primers and 13 Jbeta primers. The repertoire was sequenced with immunoSEQ multiplex PCR; TCRdb's copy has only in-frame clones and lacks some. The sample records some 130,000 clones, around 80% being singletons. The sequenced sample consisted of PBMCs. The receptors originated from a middle-aged man in good health and CMV-seropositive.

This chain joins TRBV6-1 and TRBJ2-1; perhaps TRBD2 as D (6 bases). V was cut by 7 bases and J by 8 bases, with 18 bases left in between. Germline loops: CDR1 MNHNS, CDR2 SASEGT. CDR3 length: 14 amino acids. The DNA of the CDR3 is TGTGCCAGCAAACCCGGGAGCGAGGTAGATGAGCAGTTCTTC. Amino acid sequence: CASKPGSEVDEQFF.

The chain has TRBV11-2 and TRBJ1-6, with 7 bases lining up with TRBD1. The CDR3 is made up of 15 amino acids. V lost 1 base and J lost 9; bases outside the gene matches: 6. Germline loops: CDR1 SGHAT, CDR2 FQNNGV. DNA for the CDR3: TGTGCCAGCAGCTTAGTGGTCAGGGGGTCTTCACCCCTCCACTTT. It yields the protein CASSLVVRGSSPLHF.

The CDR3 DNA reads TGTGCCAGCAGTAGGGACAGGCCCAGCACAGATACGCAGTATTTT. It encodes CASSRDRPSTDTQYF. The V and J genes are TRBV28 and TRBJ2-3; 8 bases agree with TRBD1. J was trimmed by 0 bases and V by 5 bases; bases with no gene match: 4. CDR1 and CDR2 from the germline V gene are MDHEN and SYDVKM. This CDR3 has 15 amino acids.

This clone has just one count. The V and J genes are TRBV29-1 and TRBJ2-7; D gene uncertain. This CDR3 comprises 14 residues. Looked up from germline, CDR1 is SQVTM and CDR2 is ANQGSEA. V shed 4 bases and J shed 0 bases, with 13 bases lying between them. Written as DNA, the CDR3 is TGCAGCGTTGTTGTCCAGGTGAACTCCTACGAGCAGTACTTC. The encoded protein is CSVVVQVNSYEQYF.

The chain joins TRBV6-5 to TRBJ2-2; maybe TRBD1 (6 bases). Trimming cost V 5 bases and J 8 bases, with 18 bases left between them. The CDR3 contains 15 residues. Germline CDR1 reads MNHEY; CDR2 reads SVGAGI. The DNA for the CDR3 is TGTGCCAGCAGTACCACCCCTTCAGGGGAGGGGGAGCTGTTTTTT. Translation gives CASSTTPSGEGELFF.

The rearrangement uses TRBV7-2 and TRBJ2-3; 14 bases are a match to TRBD2. V was clipped by 5 bases and J by 3 bases; unmatched bases: 4. Germline V gene data show CDR1 as SGHTA and CDR2 as FQGNSA. This CDR3 comprises 16 residues. CDR3 sequence (DNA): TGTGCCAGCAGCAGAGGGACTAGCGGGAGAACAGATACGCAGTATTTT. Translated, it gives CASSRGTSGRTDTQYF.

V gene TRBV19 combines with J gene TRBJ2-1, with a tentative D call TRBD2 (6 bases). Trimming cost V 2 bases and J 7 bases, with 15 bases left between them. The CDR3 totals 15 residues. Germline loops: CDR1 LNHDA, CDR2 SQIVND (reference sequence). The CDR3 DNA sequence: TGTGCCAGTAGTATACCGGGACTCGCTAGGAATGAGCAGTTCTTC. Amino acid sequence: CASSIPGLARNEQFF. Together with reference TRBV19 and TRBJ2-1, the CDR3 gives the full variable domain: DGGITQSPKYLFRKEGQNVTLSCEQNLNHDAMYWYRQDPGQGLRLIYYSQIVNDFQKGDIAEGYSVSREKKESFPLTVTSAQKNPTAFYLCASSIPGLARNEQFFGPGTRLTVL.

The chain uses TRBV5-1 and TRBJ2-1; the D gene is possibly TRBD2 (6 bases). This CDR3 is built from 15 residues. In germline, CDR1 is SGHRS, CDR2 YFSETQ. Trimming pared 4 bases from V and 3 bases from J, leaving 14 bases between. The DNA of the CDR3 is TGCGCCAGCAGCGCCACTAGCATCGGCTACAATGAGCAGTTCTTC. Translation: CASSATSIGYNEQFF.

The chain links TRBV5-1 to TRBJ2-2; D is perhaps TRBD2 (6 bases). Germline CDR1 SGHRS, CDR2 YFSETQ. The CDR3 covers 13 residues. Trimming cost V 7 bases and J 4 bases, with 11 bases left between them. Written as DNA, the CDR3 is TGCGCCAGCTGTGCGGGGATCACCGGGGAGCTGTTTTTT. Translated: CASCAGITGELFF.

The V call is TRBV27, the J call TRBJ1-2, with D maybe TRBD1 (6 bases). This CDR3 is built from 14 residues. From germline, CDR1 is MNHEY and CDR2 SMNVEV (reference sequence). Trimming took off 6 bases at V and 4 bases at J, with 15 bases between the two ends. The CDR3 region is CASRNTGLGYGYTF. The CDR3 DNA reads TGTGCCAGCAGGAATACAGGGTTAGGCTATGGCTACACCTTC.

This clone was counted a single time. This sequence joins TRBV15 and TRBJ2-7; 8 bases align to TRBD1. Trimming took 1 base from V and 13 from J; bases not matched to a gene: 21. The length of the CDR3 is 17 residues. Per germline, CDR1 LNHNV and CDR2 YYDKDF (reference sequence). The CDR3 coding sequence is TGTGCCACCAGCAGAGTGGACAGGGAAGTCGGGGACCCGGTTAAATACTTC. Its protein product is CATSRVDREVGDPVKYF.

The J gene is TRBJ1-4, the V gene TRBV6-1; no clear D gene. Germline V gene data show CDR1 as MNHNS and CDR2 as SASEGT. This CDR3 comprises 12 residues. The chain's CDR3 is CAGGKTNEKLFF. Written as DNA, the CDR3 is TGTGCAGGCGGGAAAACTAATGAAAAACTGTTTTTT.

The chain links TRBV7-8 to TRBJ1-5, with 9 bases aligning to TRBD1. The CDR3 has 15 residues. The J segment lost 7 bases and the V segment lost 4 bases, leaving 8 bases of the junction unmatched. CDR1 and CDR2 (germline): SGHVS, FQNEAQ. The CDR3 bases are TGTGCCAGCAGCTCCCTACAGGGGGCCCGACAGCCCCAGCATTTT. It codes for CASSSLQGARQPQHF.

Concerning this clone itself: In the same sample, other DNA sequences code for this CDR3. DNA of the CDR3: TGCGCCAGCAGCTTGGACAGGGCGAACTATGGCTACACCTTC. Translated, it gives CASSLDRANYGYTF. The chain links TRBV5-1 to TRBJ1-2, with TRBD1 as a possible D gene (6 bases). The CDR3 is 14 residues long. CDR1 is SGHRS, CDR2 YFSETQ, per germline. Between the trimmed V and J ends, which lost 0 bases and 2 bases, there was a span of 8 bases.

Concerning this clone itself: Other DNA sequences from this sample encode an identical CDR3 as well. The rearrangement uses TRBV6-1 and TRBJ2-1; D uncertain. Germline CDR1 and CDR2: MNHNS and SASEGT. This CDR3 spans 13 amino acids. V lost 7 bases and J lost 0, with 7 bases in between. The CDR3 is CASIPSSYNEQFF. CDR3 bases: TGTGCCAGCATACCCAGCTCCTACAATGAGCAGTTCTTC.

V and J are TRBV19 and TRBJ1-5; TRBD1 agrees at 7 bases. Losses at the gene ends were 4 bases for V and 0 bases for J; bases not matched to a gene: 15. Germline V gene sequence: CDR1 LNHDA, CDR2 SQIVND (reference sequence). The CDR3 runs 19 residues. CDR3 in DNA: TGTGCCAGTAGTACAGTTATTGGGACAGTCGCTTATAGCAATCAGCCCCAGCATTTT. It codes for CASSTVIGTVAYSNQPQHF.

The rearrangement joins TRBV5-1 to TRBJ2-5; 7 positions match TRBD2. Losses at the gene ends were 4 bases for V and 0 bases for J; bases not matched to a gene: 6. CDR1 is SGHRS and CDR2 is YFSETQ in the germline V gene. The CDR3 totals 15 residues. The DNA of the CDR3 is TGCGCCAGCAGCCTTATCCTAGCGGACCAAGAGACCCAGTACTTC. It codes for CASSLILADQETQYF. The entire variable domain, with the rest obtained from reference TRBV5-1 and TRBJ2-5, is as follows: KAGVTQTPRYLIKTRGQQVTLSCSPISGHRSVSWYQQTPGQGLQFLFEYFSETQRNKGNFPGRFSGRQFSNSRSEMNVSTLELGDSALYLCASSLILADQETQYFGPGTRLLVL.

The chain couples TRBV27 to TRBJ1-3; TRBD1 matches at 7 bases. The CDR3 sequence is 15 residues long. Trimming took 5 bases from V and 4 from J; bases not matched to a gene: 8. Germline V gene sequence: CDR1 MNHEY, CDR2 SMNVEV (reference sequence). CDR3 in DNA: TGTGCCAGCAGTCTCGACAGGGCTTCGGGAAACACCATATATTTT. Protein sequence: CASSLDRASGNTIYF.

The chain uses TRBV5-1 and TRBJ1-4, with 8 nucleotides matching TRBD1. With 0 bases clipped from V and 11 bases from J, the junction kept 6 bases outside the gene matches. CDR1 is SGHRS and CDR2 is YFSETQ in the germline V gene. This CDR3 is 14 amino acids long. The DNA of the CDR3 is TGCGCCAGCAGCTTGGAGGGACAGGAGGGGAAACTGTTTTTT. It codes for CASSLEGQEGKLFF.

This clone was counted a few times. A junction end diverges from the germline sequence, so it may reflect a read error. The chain joins TRBV7-9 to TRBJ2-2; possibly TRBD1 for D (6 bases). Germline lookup yields CDR1 SEHNR and CDR2 FQNEAQ (reference sequence). The CDR3 has 15 residues. CDR3 sequence: CSSSFKGANTGELFF. The CDR3 DNA is TGTTCCAGCAGCTTCAAGGGGGCGAACACCGGGGAGCTGTTTTTT.